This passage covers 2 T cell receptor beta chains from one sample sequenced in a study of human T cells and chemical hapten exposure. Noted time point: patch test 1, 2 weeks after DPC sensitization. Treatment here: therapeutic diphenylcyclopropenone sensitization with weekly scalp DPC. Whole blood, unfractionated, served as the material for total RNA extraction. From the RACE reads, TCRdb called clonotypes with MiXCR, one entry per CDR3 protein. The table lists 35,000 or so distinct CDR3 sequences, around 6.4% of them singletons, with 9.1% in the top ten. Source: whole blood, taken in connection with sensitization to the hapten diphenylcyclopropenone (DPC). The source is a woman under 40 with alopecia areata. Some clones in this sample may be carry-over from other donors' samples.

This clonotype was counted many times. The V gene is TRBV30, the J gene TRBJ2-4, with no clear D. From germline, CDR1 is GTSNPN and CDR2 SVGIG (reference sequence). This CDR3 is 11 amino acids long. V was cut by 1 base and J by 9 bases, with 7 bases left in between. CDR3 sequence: CAWSEEVIQYF. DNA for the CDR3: TGTGCCTGGAGTGAGGAAGTCATTCAGTACTTC.

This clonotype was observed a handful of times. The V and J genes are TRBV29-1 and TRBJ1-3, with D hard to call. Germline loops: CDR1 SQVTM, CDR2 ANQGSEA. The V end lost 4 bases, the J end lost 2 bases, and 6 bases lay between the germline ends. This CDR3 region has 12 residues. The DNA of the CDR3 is TGCAGCGTTGTCAGTCCTGGAAACACCATATATTTT. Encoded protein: CSVVSPGNTIYF.